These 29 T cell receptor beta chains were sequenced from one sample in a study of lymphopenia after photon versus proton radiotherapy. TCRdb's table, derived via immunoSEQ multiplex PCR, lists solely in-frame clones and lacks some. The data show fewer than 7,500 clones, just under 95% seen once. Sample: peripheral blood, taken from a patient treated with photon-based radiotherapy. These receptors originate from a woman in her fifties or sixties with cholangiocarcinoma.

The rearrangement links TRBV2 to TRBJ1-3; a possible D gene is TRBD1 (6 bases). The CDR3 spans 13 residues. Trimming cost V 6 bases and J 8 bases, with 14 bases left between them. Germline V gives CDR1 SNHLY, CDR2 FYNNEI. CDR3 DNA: TGTGCCAGCAGCGACAGGAGCAGAGACACCATATATTTT. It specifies CASSDRSRDTIYF.

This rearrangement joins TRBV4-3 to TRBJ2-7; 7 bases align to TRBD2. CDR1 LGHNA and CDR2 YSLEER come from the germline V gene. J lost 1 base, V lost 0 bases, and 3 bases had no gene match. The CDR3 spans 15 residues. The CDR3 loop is CASSQDQRGSYEQYF. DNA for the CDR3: TGCGCCAGCAGCCAAGATCAGCGGGGATCCTACGAGCAGTACTTC.

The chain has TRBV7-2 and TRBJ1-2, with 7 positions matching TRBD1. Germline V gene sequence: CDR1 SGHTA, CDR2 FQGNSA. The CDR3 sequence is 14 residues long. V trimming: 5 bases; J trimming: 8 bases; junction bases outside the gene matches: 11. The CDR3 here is CASSPDRQGRGYTF. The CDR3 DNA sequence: TGTGCCAGCAGCCCGGACAGACAGGGTAGAGGCTACACCTTC.

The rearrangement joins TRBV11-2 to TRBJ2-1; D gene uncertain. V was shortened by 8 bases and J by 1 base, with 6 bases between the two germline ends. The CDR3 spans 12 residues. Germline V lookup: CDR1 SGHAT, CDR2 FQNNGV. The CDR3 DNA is TGTGCCAGCGCCCATTCCTACAATGAGCAGTTCTTC. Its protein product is CASAHSYNEQFF.

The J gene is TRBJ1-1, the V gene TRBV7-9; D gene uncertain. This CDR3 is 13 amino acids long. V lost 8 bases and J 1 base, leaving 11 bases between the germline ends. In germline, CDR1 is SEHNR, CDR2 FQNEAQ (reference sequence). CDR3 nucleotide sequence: TGTGCCAGCTTAAGAGCAGGGAACACTGAAGCTTTCTTT. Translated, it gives CASLRAGNTEAFF.

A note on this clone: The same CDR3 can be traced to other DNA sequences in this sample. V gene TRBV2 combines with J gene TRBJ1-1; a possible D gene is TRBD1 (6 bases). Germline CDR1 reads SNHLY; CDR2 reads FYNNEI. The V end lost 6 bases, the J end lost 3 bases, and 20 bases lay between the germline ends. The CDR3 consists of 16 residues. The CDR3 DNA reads TGTGCCAGCAGCCACCGGGGGACGGGGGCGGACACTGAAGCTTTCTTT. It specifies CASSHRGTGADTEAFF.

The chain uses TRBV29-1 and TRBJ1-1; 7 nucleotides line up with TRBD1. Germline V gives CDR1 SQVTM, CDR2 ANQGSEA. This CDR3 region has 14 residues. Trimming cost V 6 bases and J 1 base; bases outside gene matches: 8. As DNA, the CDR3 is TGCAGCGTAGGGACCGGGACAGCGAACACTGAAGCTTTCTTT. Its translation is CSVGTGTANTEAFF.

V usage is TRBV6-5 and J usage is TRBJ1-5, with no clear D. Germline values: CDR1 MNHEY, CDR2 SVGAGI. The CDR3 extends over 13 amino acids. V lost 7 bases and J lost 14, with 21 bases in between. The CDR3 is CASKGALAPQEHF. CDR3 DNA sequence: TGTGCCAGCAAAGGAGCGTTGGCCCCCCAAGAGCATTTT.

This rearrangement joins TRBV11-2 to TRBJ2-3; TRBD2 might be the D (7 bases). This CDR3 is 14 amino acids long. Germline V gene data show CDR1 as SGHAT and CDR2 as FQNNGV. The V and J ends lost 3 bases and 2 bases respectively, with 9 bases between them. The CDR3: CASSLGGPTDTQYF. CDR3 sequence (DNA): TGTGCCAGCAGCTTGGGGGGGCCCACAGATACGCAGTATTTT.

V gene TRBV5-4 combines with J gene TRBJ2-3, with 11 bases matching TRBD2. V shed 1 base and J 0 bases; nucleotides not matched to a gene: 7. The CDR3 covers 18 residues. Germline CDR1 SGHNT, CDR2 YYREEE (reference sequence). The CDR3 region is CASSLRASGGSSTDTQYF. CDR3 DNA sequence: TGTGCCAGCAGCTTGAGGGCTAGCGGGGGGTCTAGCACAGATACGCAGTATTTT. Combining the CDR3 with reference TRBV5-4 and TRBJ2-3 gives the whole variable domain ETGVTQSPTHLIKTRGQQVTLRCSSQSGHNTVSWYQQALGQGPQFIFQYYREEENGRGNFPPRFSGLQFPNYSSELNVNALELDDSALYLCASSLRASGGSSTDTQYFGPGTRLTVL.

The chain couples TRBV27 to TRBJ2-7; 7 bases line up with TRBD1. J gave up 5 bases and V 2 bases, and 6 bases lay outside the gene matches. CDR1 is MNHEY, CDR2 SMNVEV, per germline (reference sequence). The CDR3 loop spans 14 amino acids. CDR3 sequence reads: CASSLEGASDEQYF. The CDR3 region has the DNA TGTGCCAGCAGTTTAGAGGGGGCGTCGGACGAGCAGTACTTC.

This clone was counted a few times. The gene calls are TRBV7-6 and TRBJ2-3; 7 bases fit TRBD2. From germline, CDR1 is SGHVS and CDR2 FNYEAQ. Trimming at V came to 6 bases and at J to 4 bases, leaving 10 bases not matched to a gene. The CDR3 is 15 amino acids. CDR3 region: CASRPSVGGADTQYF. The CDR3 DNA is TGTGCCAGCAGACCCTCAGTGGGGGGGGCAGATACGCAGTATTTT.

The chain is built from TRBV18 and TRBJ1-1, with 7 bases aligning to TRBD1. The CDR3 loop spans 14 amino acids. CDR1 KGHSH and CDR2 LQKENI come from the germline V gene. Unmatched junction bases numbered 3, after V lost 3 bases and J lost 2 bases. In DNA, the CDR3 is TGTGCCAGCTCACCGGGACAGACCAACACTGAAGCTTTCTTT. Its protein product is CASSPGQTNTEAFF.

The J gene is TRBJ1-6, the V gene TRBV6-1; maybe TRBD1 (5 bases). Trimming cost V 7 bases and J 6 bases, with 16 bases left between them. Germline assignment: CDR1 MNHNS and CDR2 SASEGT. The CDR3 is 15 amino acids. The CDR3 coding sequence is TGTGCCAGCATTTTACAGGTTACTACTAATTCACCCCTCCACTTT. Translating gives CASILQVTTNSPLHF.

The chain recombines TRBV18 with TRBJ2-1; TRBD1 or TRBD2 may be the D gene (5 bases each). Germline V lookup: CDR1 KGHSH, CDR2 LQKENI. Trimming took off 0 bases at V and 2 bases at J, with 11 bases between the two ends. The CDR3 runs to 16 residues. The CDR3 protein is CASSPPQDGTYNEQFF. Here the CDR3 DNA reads TGTGCCAGCTCACCACCACAGGACGGGACCTACAATGAGCAGTTCTTC.

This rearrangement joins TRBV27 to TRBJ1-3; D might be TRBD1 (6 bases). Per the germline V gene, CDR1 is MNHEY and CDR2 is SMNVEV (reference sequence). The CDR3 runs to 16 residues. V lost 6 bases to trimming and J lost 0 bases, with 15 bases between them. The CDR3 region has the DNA TGTGCCAGCAGCTCCAGGGGCCGAACCTCTGGAAACACCATATATTTT. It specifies CASSSRGRTSGNTIYF.

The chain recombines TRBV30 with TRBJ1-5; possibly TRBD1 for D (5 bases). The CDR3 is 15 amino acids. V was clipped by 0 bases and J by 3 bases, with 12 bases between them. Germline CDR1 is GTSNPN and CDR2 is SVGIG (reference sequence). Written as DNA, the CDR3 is TGTGCCTGGAGTGTACGGCGACAGATCAATCAGCCCCAGCATTTT. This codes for CAWSVRRQINQPQHF.

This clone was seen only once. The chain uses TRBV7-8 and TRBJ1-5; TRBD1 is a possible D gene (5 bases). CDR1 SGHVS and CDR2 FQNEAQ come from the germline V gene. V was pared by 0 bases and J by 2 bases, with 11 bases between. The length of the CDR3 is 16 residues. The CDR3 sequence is CASSLAGGNGNQPQHF. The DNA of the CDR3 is TGTGCCAGCAGCTTAGCGGGGGGAAATGGCAATCAGCCCCAGCATTTT.

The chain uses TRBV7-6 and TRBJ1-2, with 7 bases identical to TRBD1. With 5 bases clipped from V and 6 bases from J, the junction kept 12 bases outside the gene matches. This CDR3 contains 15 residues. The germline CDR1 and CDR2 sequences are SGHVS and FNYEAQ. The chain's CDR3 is CASSPKGTANDGYTF. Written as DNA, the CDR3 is TGTGCCAGCAGCCCTAAAGGGACAGCGAATGATGGCTACACCTTC.

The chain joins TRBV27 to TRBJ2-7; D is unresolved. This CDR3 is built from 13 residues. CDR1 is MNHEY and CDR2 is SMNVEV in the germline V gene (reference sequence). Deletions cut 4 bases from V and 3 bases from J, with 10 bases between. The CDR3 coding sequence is TGTGCCAGCAGTTATGGGGAACACTACGAGCAGTACTTC. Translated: CASSYGEHYEQYF.

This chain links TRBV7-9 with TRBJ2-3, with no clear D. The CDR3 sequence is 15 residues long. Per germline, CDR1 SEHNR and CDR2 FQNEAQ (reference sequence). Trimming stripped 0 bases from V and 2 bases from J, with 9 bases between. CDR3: CASSLAVPSTDTQYF. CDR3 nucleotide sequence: TGTGCCAGCAGCTTAGCTGTCCCTTCCACAGATACGCAGTATTTT.

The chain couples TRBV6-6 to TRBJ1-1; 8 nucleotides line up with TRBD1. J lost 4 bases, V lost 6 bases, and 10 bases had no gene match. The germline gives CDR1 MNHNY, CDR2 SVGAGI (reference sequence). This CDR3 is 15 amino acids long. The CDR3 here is CASRGQGPLFTEAFF. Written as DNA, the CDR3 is TGTGCCAGCAGAGGACAGGGACCACTGTTCACTGAAGCTTTCTTT.

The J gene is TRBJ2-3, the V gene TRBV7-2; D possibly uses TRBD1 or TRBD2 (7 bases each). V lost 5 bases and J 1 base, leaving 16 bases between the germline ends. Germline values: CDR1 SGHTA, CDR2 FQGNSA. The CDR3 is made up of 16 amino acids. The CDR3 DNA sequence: TGTGCCAGCAGCCAGGGGGGGTGGTACGGCACAGATACGCAGTATTTT. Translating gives CASSQGGWYGTDTQYF.

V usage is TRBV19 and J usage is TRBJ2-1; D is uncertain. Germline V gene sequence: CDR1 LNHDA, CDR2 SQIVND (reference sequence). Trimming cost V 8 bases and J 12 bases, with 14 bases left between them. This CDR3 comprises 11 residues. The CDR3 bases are TGTGCCAGTTCCCAGTCCCGAGGGCAGTTCTTC. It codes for CASSQSRGQFF.

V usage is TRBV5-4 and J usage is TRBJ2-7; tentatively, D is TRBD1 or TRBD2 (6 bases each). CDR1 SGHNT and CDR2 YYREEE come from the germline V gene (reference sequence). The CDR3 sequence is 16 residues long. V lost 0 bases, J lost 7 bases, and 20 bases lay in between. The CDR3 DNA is TGTGCCAGCAGCTTGGACTCGTTACAGGGAGGTAGAGAGCAGTACTTC. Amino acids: CASSLDSLQGGREQYF.

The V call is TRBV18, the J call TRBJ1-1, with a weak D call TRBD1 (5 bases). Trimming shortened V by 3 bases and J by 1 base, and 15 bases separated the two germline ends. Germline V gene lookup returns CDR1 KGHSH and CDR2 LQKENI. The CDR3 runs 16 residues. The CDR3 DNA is TGTGCCAGCTCACCGAACACCGGGACGAAGAACACTGAAGCTTTCTTT. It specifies CASSPNTGTKNTEAFF.

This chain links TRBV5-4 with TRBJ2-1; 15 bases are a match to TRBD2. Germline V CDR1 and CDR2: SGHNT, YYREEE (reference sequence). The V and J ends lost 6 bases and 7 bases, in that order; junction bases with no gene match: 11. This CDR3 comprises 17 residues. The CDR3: CASTPSIGTSGGNEQFF. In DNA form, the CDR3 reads TGTGCCAGCACCCCTAGTATAGGGACTAGCGGGGGGAATGAGCAGTTCTTC.

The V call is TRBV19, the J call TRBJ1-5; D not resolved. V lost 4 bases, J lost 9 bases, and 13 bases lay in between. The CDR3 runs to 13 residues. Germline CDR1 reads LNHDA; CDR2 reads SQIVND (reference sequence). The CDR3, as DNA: TGTGCCAGTAGTACCGACCAGATCAGGCCCCAGCATTTT. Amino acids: CASSTDQIRPQHF.

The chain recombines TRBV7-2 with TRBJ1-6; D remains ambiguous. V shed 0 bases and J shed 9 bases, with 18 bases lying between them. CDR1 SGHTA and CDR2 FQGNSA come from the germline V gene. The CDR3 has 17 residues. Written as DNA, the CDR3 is TGTGCCAGCAGCTTAGCGGATGGTCGTTTGGGGAGTTCACCCCTCCACTTT. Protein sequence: CASSLADGRLGSSPLHF.